This T cell receptor beta chain was retrieved from a study of human T cells and chemical hapten exposure. Across the study: 2% DPC was applied to around 2 cm by around 2 cm of upper inner arm skin for sensitization. Per-sample TCR yield variability stemmed mainly from small pooled library volume differences.

One entry per CDR3 protein, called by TCRdb with MiXCR from the RACE reads. The table records under 100,000 distinct CDR3 sequences, about 8% of them present only once. V was trimmed by 5 bases and J by 2 bases, leaving 16 bases between them. The CDR3 has 17 residues. This clonotype was seen just once. Time point meaning: pre-sensitization, week 0. Treatment: therapeutic diphenylcyclopropenone sensitization with weekly scalp DPC. Sample donors consisted of patients with alopecia, aged 18 to 70 years, who were suitable for DPC. The chain links TRBV12-3 or TRBV12-4 to TRBJ2-6; a weak D match, TRBD1 (5 bases). The receptor was derived from a middle-aged man with alopecia areata. Some clones in this sample may be carry-over from other donors' samples. This material consisted of whole blood, taken in connection with sensitization to the hapten diphenylcyclopropenone (DPC). The chain's CDR3 is CASSLEQAATGANVLTF. The DNA of the CDR3 is TGTGCCAGCAGTCTTGAACAGGCCGCTACTGGGGCCAACGTCCTGACTTTC.